This T cell receptor beta chain originates from a study of cytomegalovirus exposure and HLA in healthy donors. About the study: Earlier, about 179 million T cells were analyzed, and about 100 million unique TCR beta sequences were found among them. Points from the study as a whole: Trimming of TCR beta V- and J-genes showed a link, identified in a later analysis, to a missense DCLRE1C variant.

About this clone: Its target is not known.

The germline V gene encodes CDR1 MNHNS and CDR2 SASEGT. V was clipped by 3 bases and J by 9 bases, with 15 bases between them. The CDR3 loop spans 14 amino acids. The primer mix had 60 Vbeta and 13 Jbeta primers. The protocol was immunoSEQ multiplex PCR, while the TCRdb copy is restricted to in-frame clones and leaves out a portion. Of about 160,000 clones listed, less than 90% were seen once; the top ten hold around 5.8%. The chain links TRBV6-1 to TRBJ1-3; D call uncertain. This TCR derives from a male donor in good health and CMV-seropositive. The source material was PBMCs. CDR3: CASSDPLFRGTIYF. Here the CDR3 DNA reads TGTGCCAGCAGTGACCCCTTATTTCGGGGCACCATATATTTT.